A selection of T cell receptor beta chains follows, all from one sample in a study of blood T cell repertoires in COVID-19. Only in-frame clones appear in the TCRdb table, and some are missing; sequencing was by immunoSEQ multiplex PCR. The sample shows about 400,000 clones, roughly 87% of them seen only once. The sequenced material came from PBMCs or T cells enriched from blood (not recorded which). Receptors originate from a woman in her 30s who had recovered from COVID-19. Both conserved end residues are trimmed from each CDR3. Each record gives: V gene, CDR3 length, J gene, CDR3 protein.

TRBV7-9	11	TRBJ1-6	ASSGLLNSPLH
TRBV5-1	13	TRBJ1-4	ASSSLGAGNEKLF
TRBV30	11	TRBJ1-3	AWSQVAQSTIY
TRBV10-2	13	TRBJ2-7	ASSGGGTRIYEQY
TRBV9	9	TRBJ2-7	ASSPRYEQY
TRBV4-1	14	TRBJ2-3	ASSQDSGAWTDTQY
TRBV14	15	TRBJ2-1	ASSQVVGGPPRNEQF
TRBV7-2	14	TRBJ2-5	ASSFQYSGGKETQY
TRBV7-6	14	TRBJ2-1	ASSVLAGALLDEQF
TRBV4-1	14	TRBJ2-3	ASSPTRTISTDTQY
TRBV19	11	TRBJ2-1	ASSRQGVGEQF